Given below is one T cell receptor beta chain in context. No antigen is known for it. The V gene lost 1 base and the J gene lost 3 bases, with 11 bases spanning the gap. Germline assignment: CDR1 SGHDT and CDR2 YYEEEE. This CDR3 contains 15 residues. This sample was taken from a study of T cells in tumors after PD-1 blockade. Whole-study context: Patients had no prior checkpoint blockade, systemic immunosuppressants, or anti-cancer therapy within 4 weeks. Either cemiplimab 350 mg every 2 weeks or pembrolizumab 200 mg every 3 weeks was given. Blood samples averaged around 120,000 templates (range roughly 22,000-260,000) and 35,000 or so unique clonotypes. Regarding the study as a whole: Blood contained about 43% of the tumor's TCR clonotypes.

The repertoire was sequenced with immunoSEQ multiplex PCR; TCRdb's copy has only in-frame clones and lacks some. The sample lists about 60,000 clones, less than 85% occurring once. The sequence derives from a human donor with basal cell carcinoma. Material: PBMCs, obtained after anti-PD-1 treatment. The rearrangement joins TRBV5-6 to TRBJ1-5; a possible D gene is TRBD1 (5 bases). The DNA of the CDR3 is TGTGCCAGCAGCTTGAGGGGTGGGTTCAATCAGCCCCAGCATTTT. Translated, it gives CASSLRGGFNQPQHF.